Listed below are T cell receptor beta chains from one sample, sequenced in a study of OX40 agonist ivuxolimab in advanced cancers. TCRdb's table, derived via immunoSEQ multiplex PCR, lists solely in-frame clones and lacks some. The sample records 28,000 or so clones, roughly 85% being singletons. The input for sequencing was CD4+ or CD8+ T cells sorted from blood, taken in a trial of the OX40 agonist ivuxolimab. These receptor sequences come from an adult with an advanced solid tumor such as melanoma, head and neck, liver or kidney cancer. The CDR3 runs from the conserved cysteine through the conserved F or W. Fields, in order: D gene, clone size, J gene, V gene, CDR3 protein, CDR3 DNA. D genes are given only for firm matches. Some rows mark clone size as missing; the rest say once, few, many or name a class of expanded clone.

d_gene: .; abundance: .; j_gene: TRBJ2-1; v_gene: TRBV11-3; CDR3aa: CASSLTGSEQFF; CDR3nt: TGTGCCAGCAGCCTGACAGGTAGTGAGCAGTTCTTC
d_gene: .; abundance: .; j_gene: TRBJ1-2; v_gene: TRBV15; CDR3aa: CATSREGRDGYTF; CDR3nt: TGTGCCACCAGCAGAGAGGGGAGGGATGGCTACACCTTC
d_gene: .; abundance: .; j_gene: TRBJ1-1; v_gene: TRBV7-9; CDR3aa: CASSLVTEAFF; CDR3nt: TGTGCCAGCAGCTTAGTTACTGAAGCTTTCTTT
d_gene: TRBD2; abundance: .; j_gene: TRBJ2-7; v_gene: TRBV9; CDR3aa: CASSPLAGANYEQYF; CDR3nt: TGTGCCAGCAGCCCACTAGCGGGGGCTAACTACGAGCAGTACTTC
d_gene: TRBD2; abundance: medium-sized; j_gene: TRBJ2-1; v_gene: TRBV7-2; CDR3aa: CASSLTSGPYNEQFF; CDR3nt: TGTGCCAGCAGCTTAACTAGCGGTCCGTACAATGAGCAGTTCTTC
d_gene: .; abundance: .; j_gene: TRBJ1-2; v_gene: TRBV11-1; CDR3aa: CASSLGLGTGLDGYTF; CDR3nt: TGTGCCAGCAGCTTGGGGTTGGGGACTGGGCTCGATGGCTACACCTTC
d_gene: .; abundance: .; j_gene: TRBJ1-1; v_gene: TRBV5-4; CDR3aa: CASSFLQDEAFF; CDR3nt: TGTGCCAGCAGCTTTCTACAGGATGAAGCTTTCTTT
d_gene: .; abundance: .; j_gene: TRBJ2-7; v_gene: TRBV19; CDR3aa: CASGPSVYEQYF; CDR3nt: TGTGCCAGTGGCCCTAGCGTCTACGAGCAGTACTTC
d_gene: .; abundance: .; j_gene: TRBJ2-2; v_gene: TRBV29-1; CDR3aa: CSVNRDTGELFF; CDR3nt: TGCAGCGTTAACAGGGACACCGGGGAGCTGTTTTTT
d_gene: .; abundance: .; j_gene: TRBJ1-5; v_gene: TRBV11-3; CDR3aa: CASSLGRYQPQHF; CDR3nt: TGTGCCAGCAGCTTAGGGCGCTATCAGCCCCAGCATTTT
d_gene: TRBD2; abundance: .; j_gene: TRBJ2-3; v_gene: TRBV5-1; CDR3aa: CASRSSGGTDTQYF; CDR3nt: TGCGCCAGCAGGTCTAGCGGTGGCACAGATACGCAGTATTTT
d_gene: TRBD1; abundance: .; j_gene: TRBJ2-3; v_gene: TRBV4-3; CDR3aa: CASSQDRTGSTDTQYF; CDR3nt: TGCGCCAGCAGCCAAGATCGGACAGGGTCCACAGATACGCAGTATTTT
d_gene: .; abundance: few; j_gene: TRBJ2-7; v_gene: TRBV27; CDR3aa: CASSPRGPYEQYF; CDR3nt: TGTGCCAGCAGTCCCCGGGGCCCCTACGAGCAGTACTTC
d_gene: .; abundance: .; j_gene: TRBJ2-2; v_gene: TRBV7-6; CDR3aa: CASISGNTGELFF; CDR3nt: TGTGCCAGCATTTCTGGAAACACCGGGGAGCTGTTTTTT
d_gene: .; abundance: .; j_gene: TRBJ1-2; v_gene: TRBV7-5; CDR3aa: CARSLKAAYYGYTF; CDR3nt: TGTGCCAGAAGCTTAAAGGCAGCCTACTATGGCTACACCTTC
d_gene: TRBD1; abundance: .; j_gene: TRBJ1-5; v_gene: TRBV4-1; CDR3aa: CASSLGQGGQPQHF; CDR3nt: TGCGCCAGCAGCCTCGGACAGGGCGGACAGCCCCAGCATTTT
d_gene: .; abundance: once; j_gene: TRBJ1-6; v_gene: TRBV15; CDR3aa: CATSRGQGGLDNSPLHF; CDR3nt: TGTGCCACCAGCAGGGGGCAGGGAGGTCTGGATAATTCACCCCTCCACTTT
d_gene: .; abundance: .; j_gene: TRBJ1-1; v_gene: TRBV27; CDR3aa: CASSFGQLNTEAFF; CDR3nt: TGTGCCAGCAGTTTTGGACAGCTGAACACTGAAGCTTTCTTT
d_gene: TRBD1; abundance: .; j_gene: TRBJ1-6; v_gene: TRBV23-1; CDR3aa: CASSPPGGQGIYNSPLHF; CDR3nt: TGCGCCAGCAGTCCCCCGGGGGGACAGGGGATATATAATTCACCCCTCCACTTT
d_gene: .; abundance: .; j_gene: TRBJ1-5; v_gene: TRBV6-5; CDR3aa: CASSLDAPNGQPQHF; CDR3nt: TGTGCCAGCAGTCTGGACGCCCCAAACGGTCAGCCCCAGCATTTT
d_gene: .; abundance: .; j_gene: TRBJ2-3; v_gene: TRBV27; CDR3aa: CASSSSGTLGADTQYF; CDR3nt: TGTGCCAGCAGTTCCTCCGGGACGTTGGGCGCAGATACGCAGTATTTT
d_gene: .; abundance: .; j_gene: TRBJ1-1; v_gene: TRBV11-2; CDR3aa: CASSLAAGSEAFF; CDR3nt: TGTGCCAGCAGCTTAGCGGCCGGCTCTGAAGCTTTCTTT
d_gene: TRBD1; abundance: .; j_gene: TRBJ2-3; v_gene: TRBV7-6; CDR3aa: CASSLNTPGADRGTDTQYF; CDR3nt: TGTGCCAGCAGCTTAAATACCCCGGGAGCGGACAGGGGCACAGATACGCAGTATTTT
d_gene: .; abundance: .; j_gene: TRBJ1-2; v_gene: TRBV14; CDR3aa: CASSSPPAGSLNGYTF; CDR3nt: TGTGCCAGCAGCTCGCCCCCCGCAGGGTCACTAAATGGCTACACCTTC
d_gene: .; abundance: .; j_gene: TRBJ2-7; v_gene: TRBV11-3; CDR3aa: CASSARDKPYEQYF; CDR3nt: TGTGCCAGCAGCGCCCGGGACAAGCCCTACGAGCAGTACTTC
d_gene: TRBD2; abundance: .; j_gene: TRBJ2-1; v_gene: TRBV19; CDR3aa: CASGLAGVYNEQFF; CDR3nt: TGTGCCAGCGGACTAGCGGGAGTTTATAATGAGCAGTTCTTC
d_gene: .; abundance: once; j_gene: TRBJ1-4; v_gene: TRBV6-5; CDR3aa: CASSYSAGDEKLFF; CDR3nt: TGTGCCAGCAGTTATAGCGCCGGGGACGAAAAACTGTTTTTT
d_gene: .; abundance: .; j_gene: TRBJ2-1; v_gene: TRBV6-6; CDR3aa: CASSGQSSSYNEQFF; CDR3nt: TGTGCCAGCAGTGGACAGTCCAGCTCCTACAATGAGCAGTTCTTC
d_gene: .; abundance: few; j_gene: TRBJ1-4; v_gene: TRBV19; CDR3aa: CASRKIADRLNEKLFF; CDR3nt: TGTGCCAGTAGGAAAATTGCGGACAGACTGAATGAAAAACTGTTTTTT
d_gene: .; abundance: .; j_gene: TRBJ2-1; v_gene: TRBV6-6; CDR3aa: CASSPSGRGGQFF; CDR3nt: TGTGCCAGCAGTCCCTCAGGGCGCGGTGGGCAGTTCTTC
d_gene: .; abundance: once; j_gene: TRBJ1-1; v_gene: TRBV7-7; CDR3aa: CASSLGENTEAFF; CDR3nt: TGTGCCAGCAGCTTAGGGGAGAACACTGAAGCTTTCTTT
d_gene: TRBD2; abundance: .; j_gene: TRBJ2-3; v_gene: TRBV11-2; CDR3aa: CASSLYTSGMDTQYF; CDR3nt: TGTGCCAGCAGCTTATACACTAGCGGGATGGATACGCAGTATTTT
d_gene: .; abundance: .; j_gene: TRBJ2-7; v_gene: TRBV5-1; CDR3aa: CASSLGGPGGYEQYF; CDR3nt: TGTGCCAGCAGCTTGGGGGGCCCGGGCGGTTACGAGCAGTACTTC
d_gene: TRBD2; abundance: .; j_gene: TRBJ2-7; v_gene: TRBV11-2; CDR3aa: CASSFGTSTYEQYF; CDR3nt: TGTGCCAGCAGCTTTGGGACTAGCACGTACGAGCAGTACTTC
d_gene: .; abundance: .; j_gene: TRBJ1-1; v_gene: TRBV7-9; CDR3aa: CASSLEPEAFF; CDR3nt: TGTGCCAGCAGCTTAGAACCTGAAGCTTTCTTT
d_gene: .; abundance: .; j_gene: TRBJ2-3; v_gene: TRBV7-9; CDR3aa: CASSLRGRPSTDTQYF; CDR3nt: TGTGCCAGCAGCTTAAGAGGCAGACCTAGCACAGATACGCAGTATTTT
d_gene: .; abundance: .; j_gene: TRBJ1-2; v_gene: TRBV28; CDR3aa: CASSLNKQGVIYGYTF; CDR3nt: TGTGCCAGCAGTTTAAATAAGCAGGGCGTCATCTATGGCTACACCTTC